Shown below are 17 T cell receptor beta chains from a single sample sequenced in a study of cytomegalovirus exposure and HLA in healthy donors. 13 Jbeta primers and 60 Vbeta primers were used for the PCR. Generated by immunoSEQ multiplex PCR, the TCRdb table keeps only in-frame clones and is missing some. The sample has under 150,000 clones; about 83% are singletons. Sequencing was carried out using PBMCs. These receptors all stem from a man aged 25 to 45 in good health and CMV-seronegative.

The V call is TRBV28, the J call TRBJ2-1; 10 nucleotides align to TRBD2. This CDR3 is built from 14 residues. V lost 3 bases to trimming and J lost 5 bases; unmatched junction nucleotides: 1. The germline V gene has CDR1 MDHEN and CDR2 SYDVKM. In DNA, the CDR3 is TGTGCCAGCAGTTTCACTAGCGGGAACAATGAGCAGTTCTTC. This translates into CASSFTSGNNEQFF.

The CDR3 here is CASSLRQGMNTEAFF. In DNA form, the CDR3 reads TGTGCCAGCAGCCTGAGACAGGGGATGAACACTGAAGCTTTCTTT. The V and J genes are TRBV9 and TRBJ1-1; 8 bases map to TRBD1. Germline trimming cut 4 bases from V and 0 bases from J; bases unmatched to any gene: 5. The CDR3 spans 15 residues. Germline CDR1 reads SGDLS; CDR2 reads YYNGEE. The full variable domain, completed using reference TRBV9 and TRBJ1-1, is DSGVTQTPKHLITATGQRVTLRCSPRSGDLSVYWYQQSLDQGLQFLIQYYNGEERAKGNILERFSAQQFPDLHSELNLSSLELGDSALYFCASSLRQGMNTEAFFGQGTRLTVV.

The chain uses TRBV4-2 and TRBJ2-1; 11 nucleotides line up with TRBD2. Germline V gene data show CDR1 as LGHNA and CDR2 as YNFKEQ. Losses at the gene ends were 5 bases for V and 4 bases for J; bases not matched to a gene: 4. The CDR3 totals 15 residues. The CDR3 sequence: CASSSGTSGYNEQFF. DNA of the CDR3: TGTGCCAGCAGCTCCGGGACTAGCGGATACAATGAGCAGTTCTTC.

The rearrangement joins TRBV19 to TRBJ1-2; D unclear. Trimming pared 6 bases from V and 2 bases from J, leaving 4 bases between. Germline V CDR1 and CDR2: LNHDA, SQIVND (reference sequence). This CDR3 contains 11 residues. The CDR3 protein is CASRQNYGYTF. Written as DNA, the CDR3 is TGTGCCAGTAGACAGAACTATGGCTACACCTTC.

The chain couples TRBV29-1 to TRBJ1-1, with no clear D. CDR1 is SQVTM and CDR2 is ANQGSEA in the germline V gene. The V and J ends lost 2 bases and 7 bases respectively, with 8 bases between them. CDR3 length equals 11 residues. The CDR3 sequence: CSVESGFEAFF. For the CDR3, the DNA is TGCAGCGTTGAATCGGGGTTTGAAGCTTTCTTT.

This clone was counted once. The chain carries TRBV30 and TRBJ1-4; the match to TRBD1 covers 9 bases. Germline-derived CDR1 and CDR2 are GTSNPN and SVGIG (reference sequence). Trimming at V came to 7 bases and at J to 5 bases, leaving 5 bases not matched to a gene. The CDR3 consists of 13 residues. The chain's CDR3 is CASPGQGNEKLFF. The CDR3 DNA is TGTGCCTCCCCGGGACAGGGAAATGAAAAACTGTTTTTT.

This clone occurred a few times. The gene calls are TRBV6-6 and TRBJ2-1; 7 nucleotides line up with TRBD1. This CDR3 has 15 amino acids. V was clipped by 4 bases and J by 4 bases; unmatched bases: 7. Germline V gene sequence: CDR1 MNHNY, CDR2 SVGAGI (reference sequence). The CDR3 loop is CASSWDSLAYNEQFF. The CDR3 DNA is TGTGCCAGCAGTTGGGACAGTCTCGCGTACAATGAGCAGTTCTTC.

This clone was picked up a small number of times. This sequence joins TRBV19 and TRBJ2-7, with 13 bases identical to TRBD2. The V and J ends lost 4 bases and 4 bases, in that order; junction bases with no gene match: 7. CDR3 size: 16 residues. Germline V lookup: CDR1 LNHDA, CDR2 SQIVND (reference sequence). CDR3 nucleotide sequence: TGTGCCAGTAGTACCGGACTAGCGGGAGACGGTTACGAGCAGTACTTC. Its protein is CASSTGLAGDGYEQYF.

The chain joins TRBV25-1 to TRBJ1-1; maybe TRBD1 (6 bases). Germline CDR1 MGHDK, CDR2 SYGVNS. The V end was cut by 6 bases, the J end by 3 bases, with 11 bases between. This CDR3 spans 13 amino acids. This CDR3 reads CASRETGYTEAFF. CDR3 bases: TGTGCCAGCAGAGAGACAGGCTACACTGAAGCTTTCTTT. The variable domain in full, completed from reference TRBV25-1 and TRBJ1-1, reads EADIYQTPRYLVIGTGKKITLECSQTMGHDKMYWYQQDPGMELHLIHYSYGVNSTEKGDLSSESTVSRIRTEHFPLTLESARPSHTSQYLCASRETGYTEAFFGQGTRLTVV.

This chain links TRBV25-1 with TRBJ2-4, with D possibly matching TRBD1 (6 bases). Trimming took 2 bases from V and 4 from J, leaving 15 bases between them. The CDR3 is made up of 16 amino acids. Per the germline V gene, CDR1 is MGHDK and CDR2 is SYGVNS. The CDR3 reads CASSETNRDTKNIQYF. As DNA, the CDR3 is TGTGCCAGCAGTGAAACCAACCGGGACACAAAAAACATTCAGTACTTC.

The V gene is TRBV11-2, the J gene TRBJ1-2; 8 bases fit TRBD1. The germline CDR1 and CDR2 sequences are SGHAT and FQNNGV. CDR3 size: 16 residues. V was pared by 1 base and J by 4 bases, with 8 bases of the junction left unmatched. The CDR3 DNA is TGTGCCAGCAGCTTAGGGCCGGACAGGGCGAGCTATGGCTACACCTTC. It encodes CASSLGPDRASYGYTF.

The V call is TRBV19, the J call TRBJ2-3, with 9 bases fitting TRBD1. Germline values: CDR1 LNHDA, CDR2 SQIVND (reference sequence). The junction had 8 bases not matched to a gene; V was cut back by 9 bases and J by 4 bases. The CDR3 has 14 residues. DNA of the CDR3: TGTGCCAGCTCCGGGACAGGGAAGGCAGATACGCAGTATTTT. Protein: CASSGTGKADTQYF.

This chain joins TRBV9 and TRBJ2-5; the D is unclear. CDR1 and CDR2 (germline): SGDLS, YYNGEE. CDR3 length: 17 amino acids. Trimming removed 0 bases at V and 2 bases at J, with 17 bases between. The CDR3 nucleotides read TGTGCCAGCAGCGTAGCCCTCGGCCTACAGTCACAAGAGACCCAGTACTTC. Translated: CASSVALGLQSQETQYF.

The chain couples TRBV19 to TRBJ2-5; TRBD1 matches 9 bases. The germline CDR1 and CDR2 sequences are LNHDA and SQIVND (reference sequence). CDR3 length: 15 amino acids. V dropped 2 bases and J dropped 1; count of bases not matched to a gene: 2. CDR3 sequence reads: CASSIPGQGQETQYF. CDR3 coding DNA: TGTGCCAGTAGTATACCGGGACAGGGCCAAGAGACCCAGTACTTC.

The chain couples TRBV28 to TRBJ2-1, with 9 bases identical to TRBD2. The CDR3 has 15 amino acids. Germline CDR1 and CDR2: MDHEN and SYDVKM. J lost 4 bases, V lost 2 bases, and 3 bases had no gene match. CDR3 residues: CASSLLRGGYNEQFF. The CDR3, as DNA: TGTGCCAGCAGTTTACTGCGGGGGGGGTACAATGAGCAGTTCTTC.

This chain connects TRBV5-4 to TRBJ1-6; no clear D gene. This CDR3 is built from 15 residues. Looked up from germline, CDR1 is SGHNT and CDR2 is YYREEE (reference sequence). V shed 3 bases and J shed 2 bases, with 9 bases lying between them. CDR3 sequence reads: CASSSQEPYNSPLHF. CDR3 coding DNA: TGTGCCAGCAGCTCTCAGGAACCCTATAATTCACCCCTCCACTTT.

This sequence joins TRBV11-2 and TRBJ2-7; TRBD1 might be the D (5 bases). V was trimmed by 1 base and J by 5 bases, leaving 12 bases between them. The CDR3 consists of 14 residues. Germline V gene lookup returns CDR1 SGHAT and CDR2 FQNNGV. The CDR3 bases are TGTGCCAGCAGCTTAGTCGGCAGGGTGAACGAGCAGTACTTC. This codes for CASSLVGRVNEQYF.